The 30 T cell receptor beta chains in this list originate from one sample, sequenced in a study of blood T cell repertoires in COVID-19. The table came from immunoSEQ multiplex PCR; TCRdb's copy has only in-frame clones and leaves some out. This repertoire shows 180,000 or so clones, 65% to 85% found once; its top ten account for around 13%. The sequenced sample consisted of PBMCs or T cells enriched from blood (not recorded which). The receptors were sampled from a woman aged 60 to 75 who had recovered from COVID-19.

The chain has TRBV6-2 or TRBV6-3 and TRBJ1-6; D remains ambiguous. In germline, CDR1 is MNHEY, CDR2 SVGEGT. The CDR3 runs 12 residues. V was trimmed by 6 bases and J by 18 bases, leaving 18 bases between them. The CDR3 region is CASSRHGFLGHF. Here the CDR3 DNA reads TGTGCCAGCAGCCGACATGGTTTTTTGGGCCACTTT.

V gene TRBV3-1 (or the pseudogene TRBV3-2) combines with J gene TRBJ1-5; 8 bases are shared with TRBD1. Germline V gene sequence: CDR1 LGHDT, CDR2 YNNKEL (reference sequence). V lost 1 base to trimming and J lost 7 bases; unmatched junction nucleotides: 3. CDR3 length equals 14 residues. The CDR3 DNA reads TGTGCCAGCAGCCAAGTCTACAGGGGGCAGCCCCAGCATTTT. Protein product: CASSQVYRGQPQHF.

Comment on this clone: This CDR3 is also generated by other DNA sequences in the sample. The rearrangement joins TRBV2 to TRBJ1-1; D is possibly TRBD1 (5 bases). Trimming pared 0 bases from V and 5 bases from J, leaving 10 bases between. The CDR3 is 14 residues long. Germline assignment: CDR1 SNHLY and CDR2 FYNNEI. The CDR3 DNA reads as TGTGCCAGCAGTGAAGCTGGGGGGGTTACTGAAGCTTTCTTT. Its protein is CASSEAGGVTEAFF.

The rearrangement joins TRBV10-2 to TRBJ2-7; TRBD1 might be the D (5 bases). The CDR3 covers 13 residues. From germline, CDR1 is WSHSY and CDR2 SAAADI. Trimming left V 8 bases short and J 7 bases short, with 18 bases between. CDR3 residues: CASSQGPYGEQYF. The DNA for the CDR3 is TGCGCCAGCTCTCAGGGCCCCTATGGGGAGCAGTACTTC.

The gene calls are TRBV3-1 (or the pseudogene TRBV3-2) and TRBJ2-1; D remains unclear. From germline, CDR1 is LGHDT and CDR2 YNNKEL (reference sequence). The ends were cut back, 2 bases at V and 3 bases at J, with 17 bases in the middle. CDR3 length: 17 amino acids. The CDR3 spells CASSQQTGFPGYNEQFF. CDR3 nucleotide sequence: TGTGCCAGCAGCCAACAGACCGGTTTTCCGGGCTACAATGAGCAGTTCTTC.

V usage is TRBV9 and J usage is TRBJ1-2; unclear D gene. The germline V gene encodes CDR1 SGDLS and CDR2 YYNGEE. The CDR3 totals 13 residues. Trimming cost V 4 bases and J 2 bases, with 9 bases left between them. CDR3 sequence (DNA): TGTGCCAGCAGCCCTCAGGCGAACTATGGCTACACCTTC. Residues: CASSPQANYGYTF.

J is TRBJ1-6 and V is TRBV28; D perhaps matches TRBD1 (5 bases). The V and J ends lost 8 bases and 7 bases respectively, with 21 bases between them. This CDR3 region has 16 residues. Germline assignment: CDR1 MDHEN and CDR2 SYDVKM. This CDR3 is CASQRPGEVLNSPLHF. The CDR3 DNA is TGTGCCAGCCAACGGCCGGGGGAAGTATTGAATTCACCCCTCCACTTT.

The chain links TRBV5-1 to TRBJ2-3, with a weak D call TRBD2 (5 bases). Germline V gene sequence: CDR1 SGHRS, CDR2 YFSETQ. V was shortened by 3 bases and J by 2 bases, with 13 bases between the two germline ends. This CDR3 has 15 residues. The CDR3 region has the DNA TGCGCCAGCAGCTCATTCGGACTGTCCACAGATACGCAGTATTTT. Its translation is CASSSFGLSTDTQYF.

The chain is built from TRBV7-6 and TRBJ2-1, with 9 bases that match TRBD2. Germline V gives CDR1 SGHVS, CDR2 FNYEAQ. There are 15 residues in the CDR3. V lost 5 bases and J lost 1; bases outside the gene matches: 3. The CDR3 region has the DNA TGTGCCAGCAGCCAACTAGCGGGTTCCTACAATGAGCAGTTCTTC. This encodes CASSQLAGSYNEQFF.

The chain carries TRBV18 and TRBJ2-7; D is undetermined. The V end lost 6 bases, the J end lost 7 bases, and 16 bases lay between the germline ends. CDR1 and CDR2 (germline): KGHSH, LQKENI. The CDR3 consists of 13 residues. CDR3 nucleotide sequence: TGTGCCAGCTCCCAATCAGGCTTGTCTGAGCAGTACTTC. Protein: CASSQSGLSEQYF.

The V call is TRBV20-1, the J call TRBJ2-1; D not certain. The germline gives CDR1 DFQATT, CDR2 SNEGSKA (reference sequence). The CDR3 covers 10 residues. V lost 3 bases to trimming and J lost 10 bases, with 7 bases between them. The CDR3 DNA sequence: TGCAGTGCTAGTCAGGTCGAGCAGTTCTTC. Translated, it gives CSASQVEQFF.

The chain uses TRBV27 and TRBJ1-1; TRBD1 is a possible D gene (5 bases). The V end was cut by 8 bases, the J end by 2 bases, with 18 bases between. This CDR3 spans 15 amino acids. CDR1 and CDR2 from the germline V gene are MNHEY and SMNVEV (reference sequence). The CDR3 coding sequence is TGTGCCAGCGGAGAGATCGACAGCCCAAACACTGAAGCTTTCTTT. It yields the protein CASGEIDSPNTEAFF.

A single count supports this clone. The J gene is TRBJ2-3, the V gene TRBV24-1; 7 nucleotides match TRBD2. CDR3 length equals 22 residues. Looked up from germline, CDR1 is KGHDR and CDR2 is SFDVKD. With V trimmed by 2 bases and J by 1 base, 23 bases remained unmatched. CDR3 coding DNA: TGTGCCACCAGTGATTGGGGCAGTAGCCCTCGTTCCAGCGGACTAGGCACAGATACGCAGTATTTT. Amino acids: CATSDWGSSPRSSGLGTDTQYF.

This clone was counted a single time. The chain recombines TRBV5-1 with TRBJ1-1, with a tentative D call TRBD1 (6 bases). V was clipped by 6 bases and J by 3 bases, with 15 bases between them. Germline V gene data show CDR1 as SGHRS and CDR2 as YFSETQ. CDR3 size: 14 residues. The CDR3 nucleotides read TGCGCCAGCAACTGGGGGCAAGGTGACACTGAAGCTTTCTTT. As protein: CASNWGQGDTEAFF.

V usage is TRBV5-1 and J usage is TRBJ1-1; 8 bases are shared with TRBD1. Looked up from germline, CDR1 is SGHRS and CDR2 is YFSETQ. The CDR3 covers 16 residues. V gave up 4 bases and J gave up 3 bases; unmatched junction bases: 11. The CDR3 DNA sequence: TGCGCCAGCAGCCCTCCTGGGACAGGACGGCACACTGAAGCTTTCTTT. It codes for CASSPPGTGRHTEAFF.

The chain uses TRBV7-8 and TRBJ2-3; possible D gene TRBD2, 7 bases. V lost 5 bases and J 8 bases, leaving 17 bases between the germline ends. This CDR3 contains 14 residues. Per the germline V gene, CDR1 is SGHVS and CDR2 is FQNEAQ. In nucleotides, the CDR3 is TGTGCCAGCAGCCGAGGGGGGGGTACCGGTACGCAGTATTTT. Amino acids: CASSRGGGTGTQYF.

The chain joins TRBV6-1 to TRBJ2-7; 11 positions agree with TRBD2. V shed 3 bases and J 0 bases; nucleotides not matched to a gene: 4. This CDR3 has 16 residues. CDR1 and CDR2 (germline): MNHNS, SASEGT. CDR3 DNA sequence: TGTGCCAGCAGTGATTCGGGACTAGCGGCCTCCTACGAGCAGTACTTC. This codes for CASSDSGLAASYEQYF.

This clone was counted only a few times. V and J are TRBV5-1 and TRBJ1-2, with a weak D call TRBD1 (6 bases). Germline values: CDR1 SGHRS, CDR2 YFSETQ. The CDR3 runs 14 residues. V was cut by 0 bases and J by 2 bases, with 8 bases left in between. The CDR3 reads CASSLEQGNYGYTF. The DNA of the CDR3 is TGCGCCAGCAGCTTGGAACAGGGAAACTATGGCTACACCTTC.

The V and J genes are TRBV30 and TRBJ2-7, with a possible D match to TRBD2 (7 bases). Trimming cost V 4 bases and J 4 bases, with 17 bases left between them. Germline V gene data show CDR1 as GTSNPN and CDR2 as SVGIG (reference sequence). The length of the CDR3 is 14 residues. CDR3 sequence: CAWTRGGHQYEQYF. The DNA for the CDR3 is TGTGCCTGGACACGCGGGGGACACCAGTACGAGCAGTACTTC.

The CDR3 nucleotides read TGCGCCAGCAGCTCCGTTTCAGGGGACGTTGGCGAAAAACTGTTTTTT. As protein: CASSSVSGDVGEKLFF. The chain employs TRBV5-1 and TRBJ1-4; possible D gene TRBD1, 6 bases. Germline-derived CDR1 and CDR2 are SGHRS and YFSETQ. The germline V and J ends were trimmed by 3 bases and 8 bases, with 20 bases remaining between them. The CDR3 extends over 16 amino acids.

The sample holds a few counts of this clone. At the DNA level, this CDR3 is encoded by other sequences in the same sample as well. The CDR3 sequence is CASSLGQNTEAFF. The CDR3 bases are TGTGCCAGCAGTTTAGGGCAAAACACTGAAGCTTTCTTT. The J gene is TRBJ1-1, the V gene TRBV12-3 or TRBV12-4; D unresolved. V was clipped by 1 base and J by 2 bases, with 5 bases between them. The CDR3 consists of 13 residues.

The gene calls are TRBV30 and TRBJ2-7, with unresolved D. Germline V lookup: CDR1 GTSNPN, CDR2 SVGIG (reference sequence). This CDR3 is built from 12 residues. The V and J ends lost 2 bases and 1 base respectively, with 6 bases between them. CDR3 DNA sequence: TGTGCCTGGAGTACGACTTCCTACGAGCAGTACTTC. As protein: CAWSTTSYEQYF.

The V gene is TRBV5-8, the J gene TRBJ2-7; weak D call: TRBD2 (5 bases). There are 17 residues in the CDR3. V shed 1 base and J shed 0 bases, with 17 bases lying between them. Per germline, CDR1 SGHTS and CDR2 YDEGEE. In DNA form, the CDR3 reads TGTGCCAGCAGCTTGATGACTATCCAGGTGGTCTCCTACGAGCAGTACTTC. This codes for CASSLMTIQVVSYEQYF.

V usage is TRBV7-9 and J usage is TRBJ1-2; 9 bases align to TRBD1. The CDR3 has 17 residues. With 5 bases clipped from V and 0 bases from J, the junction kept 10 bases outside the gene matches. Per germline, CDR1 SEHNR and CDR2 FQNEAQ (reference sequence). The CDR3 loop reads CASSLNRGRSPNYGYTF. CDR3 nucleotides: TGTGCCAGCAGCCTTAACAGGGGGCGGTCCCCTAACTATGGCTACACCTTC.

The rearrangement uses TRBV5-1 and TRBJ2-3; tentatively, D is TRBD2 (7 bases). Trimming removed 3 bases from V and 0 bases from J, with 20 bases in between. The CDR3 totals 18 residues. Germline-derived CDR1 and CDR2 are SGHRS and YFSETQ. CDR3 sequence: CASSWEGRGAASTDTQYF. In DNA form, the CDR3 reads TGCGCCAGCAGCTGGGAGGGCAGGGGCGCTGCTAGCACAGATACGCAGTATTTT. The entire variable domain, with the rest obtained from reference TRBV5-1 and TRBJ2-3, is as follows: KAGVTQTPRYLIKTRGQQVTLSCSPISGHRSVSWYQQTPGQGLQFLFEYFSETQRNKGNFPGRFSGRQFSNSRSEMNVSTLELGDSALYLCASSWEGRGAASTDTQYFGPGTRLTVL.

This clone was recorded only once. V gene TRBV18 combines with J gene TRBJ1-1; D possibly corresponds to TRBD1 (6 bases). The CDR3 covers 15 residues. V was clipped by 3 bases and J by 4 bases, with 15 bases between them. CDR1 and CDR2 from the germline V gene are KGHSH and LQKENI. The CDR3 loop reads CASSPEAGVVTEAFF. In DNA form, the CDR3 reads TGTGCCAGCTCACCTGAGGCAGGGGTGGTCACTGAAGCTTTCTTT.

This clone has a handful of counts. The chain uses TRBV12-3 or TRBV12-4 and TRBJ2-3, with unresolved D. V lost 5 bases and J lost 2, with 5 bases in between. The CDR3 contains 12 residues. The CDR3: CASSPVTDTQYF. The CDR3 bases are TGTGCCAGCAGTCCGGTCACAGATACGCAGTATTTT.

The chain employs TRBV6-1 and TRBJ1-4, with a weak D call TRBD1 (5 bases). CDR3 size: 15 residues. V gave up 3 bases and J gave up 6 bases, with 14 bases separating them. Germline-derived CDR1 and CDR2 are MNHNS and SASEGT. The DNA for the CDR3 is TGTGCCAGCAGTGAGGGGGGGGTAGGGCATGAAAAACTGTTTTTT. Translated, it gives CASSEGGVGHEKLFF.

The chain links TRBV7-2 to TRBJ2-1, with TRBD2 matching over 9 bases. Unmatched junction bases numbered 5, after V lost 5 bases and J lost 9 bases. Germline-derived CDR1 and CDR2 are SGHTA and FQGNSA. The CDR3 covers 13 residues. The CDR3 region is CASSATSGREQFF. Here the CDR3 DNA reads TGTGCCAGCAGCGCGACTAGCGGACGTGAGCAGTTCTTC.

CDR3 sequence reads: CASSPRGGRETQYF. As DNA, the CDR3 is TGTGCCAGCAGCCCAAGGGGCGGGAGGGAGACCCAGTACTTC. The chain employs TRBV7-2 and TRBJ2-5, with 8 bases fitting TRBD2. The length of the CDR3 is 14 residues. Germline V gene data show CDR1 as SGHTA and CDR2 as FQGNSA. With V trimmed by 5 bases and J by 5 bases, 7 bases remained unmatched.